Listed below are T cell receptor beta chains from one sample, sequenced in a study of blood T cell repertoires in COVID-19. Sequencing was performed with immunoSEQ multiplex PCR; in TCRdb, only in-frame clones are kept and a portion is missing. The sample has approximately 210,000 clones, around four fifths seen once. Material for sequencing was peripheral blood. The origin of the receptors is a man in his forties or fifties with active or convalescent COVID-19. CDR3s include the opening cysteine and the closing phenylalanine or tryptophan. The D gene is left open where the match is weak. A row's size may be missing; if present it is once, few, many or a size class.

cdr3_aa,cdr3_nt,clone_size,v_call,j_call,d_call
CATKLAGVSHEQYF,TGTGCCACCAAGCTAGCGGGAGTCTCTCACGAGCAGTACTTC,NA,TRBV27,TRBJ2-7,TRBD2
CASSGDRGQDFYGYTF,TGTGCCAGCAGTGGAGACAGGGGCCAGGATTTCTATGGCTACACCTTC,NA,TRBV25-1,TRBJ1-2,TRBD1
CASRPMPSTDTQYF,TGTGCCAGTCGGCCCATGCCTAGTACAGATACGCAGTATTTT,NA,TRBV19,TRBJ2-3,NA
CASSPRQGSQETQYF,TGTGCCAGTAGTCCCCGACAGGGAAGTCAAGAGACCCAGTACTTC,NA,TRBV19,TRBJ2-5,TRBD1
CASSSTGDTQYF,TGTGCCAGCAGCTCGACAGGAGATACGCAGTATTTT,once,TRBV7-9,TRBJ2-3,NA
CAIRRQPQETQYF,TGTGCCATCAGGAGACAGCCCCAAGAGACCCAGTACTTC,few,TRBV10-3,TRBJ2-5,NA
CASSQEFTVGGEAFF,TGTGCCAGCAGCCAAGAGTTCACCGTAGGAGGGGAAGCTTTCTTT,few,TRBV3-1/TRBV3-2,TRBJ1-1,NA
CASSLDRETYGYTF,TGTGCCAGCAGCTTGGACAGGGAGACCTATGGCTACACCTTC,NA,TRBV5-4,TRBJ1-2,NA
CASSPRRDRQETQYF,TGTGCCAGTAGCCCGCGGCGGGACAGGCAAGAGACCCAGTACTTC,NA,TRBV19,TRBJ2-5,TRBD1
CASSSALTGELFF,TGTGCCAGCAGCTCTGCCCTAACCGGGGAGCTGTTTTTT,NA,TRBV5-5,TRBJ2-2,NA
CASASGANTEAFF,TGTGCCAGTGCTTCAGGGGCCAACACTGAAGCTTTCTTT,NA,TRBV19,TRBJ1-1,NA
CASSLTGYGYTF,TGTGCCAGCAGCTTGACCGGGTATGGCTACACCTTC,NA,TRBV5-8,TRBJ1-2,NA
CASSSTGGADNSPLHF,TGTGCCAGCAGCAGCACAGGGGGCGCAGATAATTCACCCCTCCACTTT,NA,TRBV11-2,TRBJ1-6,TRBD1